The sequence of this TCR beta chain was determined in a study of blood T cell repertoires in COVID-19. TCRdb's copy holds only in-frame clones and misses some; the assay was immunoSEQ multiplex PCR. The sample holds 30,000 to 40,000 clones, more than 80% seen once. Sequencing input: peripheral blood. This TCR was sampled from a woman between 70 and 85 years old with acute or convalescent COVID-19.

The CDR3 loop is CAAATGLIYNEQFF. The CDR3 region has the DNA TGCGCAGCGGCGACAGGGCTCATCTACAATGAGCAGTTCTTC. V usage is TRBV4-1 and J usage is TRBJ2-1; 7 nucleotides line up with TRBD1. From germline, CDR1 is MGHRA and CDR2 YSYEKL. The CDR3 has 14 residues.